Described below is a single T cell receptor beta chain sequence and its context. Its antigen is unidentified. The data are from a study of cytomegalovirus exposure and HLA in healthy donors. Overall study results and limits: A missense variant in DCLRE1C was later tied to TCR beta V- and J-gene trimming. An analysis done earlier found most TCR beta V segments productive about 87% or about 30% of the time.

The CDR3 spans 13 residues. CDR1 is LNHDA and CDR2 is SQIVND in the germline V gene (reference sequence). The trim removed 6 bases at V and 3 bases at J, leaving 4 bases unmatched. Primers included in the PCR were 60 Vbeta and 13 Jbeta primers. Assay used: immunoSEQ multiplex PCR; TCRdb lists only in-frame clones, some missing. This sample carries about 170,000 clones, around 83% of them seen once, and the ten largest clones take 2% to 3%. The sample was PBMCs. The clonotype originates from a young man in good health and CMV-seropositive. V usage is TRBV19 and J usage is TRBJ1-2; 7 bases align to TRBD1. CDR3 sequence reads: CASRAQGYYGYTF. The CDR3 region has the DNA TGTGCCAGTAGAGCACAGGGGTACTATGGCTACACCTTC.